These 4 T cell receptor beta chains originate from one sample sequenced in a study of shared clonotypes between healthy human individuals. Repertoires were generated with immunoSEQ multiplex PCR, while TCRdb's copy carries only in-frame clones and drops some. The table lists about 330,000 clones, around nine tenths of them singletons. Material for sequencing was memory CD8+ T cells sorted from blood. Subset described: CD45RO+ cells pooled with CCR7-negative TemRA cells. These receptors originate from a man between 18 and 29 years old in good health.

V usage is TRBV9 and J usage is TRBJ1-2, with D maybe TRBD1 (6 bases). The CDR3 contains 16 residues. Germline CDR1 SGDLS, CDR2 YYNGEE. Trimming removed 0 bases from V and 1 base from J, with 13 bases in between. The CDR3 spells CASSVAVGGLNYGYTF. DNA of the CDR3: TGTGCCAGCAGCGTAGCTGTCGGGGGGCTTAACTATGGCTACACCTTC.

Points on this clone: Other DNA sequences in this specimen translate into the identical CDR3. This rearrangement joins TRBV11-2 to TRBJ2-5; TRBD2 matches 14 bases. The CDR3 is made up of 15 amino acids. V lost 3 bases and J lost 5; bases outside the gene matches: 2. Germline CDR1 SGHAT, CDR2 FQNNGV. This chain's CDR3 is CASSLTSGGAETQYF. In DNA form, the CDR3 reads TGTGCCAGCAGCTTGACTAGCGGGGGGGCTGAGACCCAGTACTTC. Together with reference TRBV11-2 and TRBJ2-5, the CDR3 gives the full variable domain: EAGVAQSPRYKIIEKRQSVAFWCNPISGHATLYWYQQILGQGPKLLIQFQNNGVVDDSQLPKDRFSAERLKGVDSTLKIQPAKLEDSAVYLCASSLTSGGAETQYFGPGTRLLVL.

This clone appeared once. The J gene is TRBJ2-2, the V gene TRBV19, with D hard to call. The CDR3 totals 11 residues. Germline values: CDR1 LNHDA, CDR2 SQIVND (reference sequence). V was pared by 9 bases and J by 2 bases, with 4 bases between. DNA of the CDR3: TGTGCCAGGAAAAACACCGGGGAGCTGTTTTTT. As protein: CARKNTGELFF.

This clone has only one observation. The chain uses TRBV5-1 and TRBJ2-1, with TRBD1 identical over 7 bases. The CDR3 sequence is 16 residues long. The V and J ends lost 0 bases and 3 bases, in that order; junction bases with no gene match: 6. The germline CDR1 and CDR2 sequences are SGHRS and YFSETQ. The CDR3 nucleotides are TGCGCCAGCAGCTTGGCCGAGACAGGGCTCTACAATGAGCAGTTCTTC. Its protein product is CASSLAETGLYNEQFF.